Below, 16 T cell receptor beta chains from the same sample are listed, as sequenced in a study of T cell repertoires in cytomegalovirus infection. For these receptors, no antigen is known. A single record per CDR3 protein comes from TCRdb applying MiXCR to the reads. The sample shows under 500,000 distinct CDR3 sequences, roughly 43% of them seen only once. This material consisted of cultured PBMCs, taken from culture after CMV antigen stimulation. The origin of the receptors is a human donor in good health (CMV status not recorded). Some clones in this sample may be carry-over from other donors' samples.

V is TRBV12-3 or TRBV12-4 and J is TRBJ1-4; no definite D call. Trimming shortened V by 5 bases and J by 0 bases, and 7 bases separated the two germline ends. This CDR3 has 14 amino acids. CDR3 sequence reads: CASSRAPTNEKLFF. DNA for the CDR3: TGTGCCAGCAGTCGGGCCCCAACTAATGAAAAACTGTTTTTT.

Worth noting for this clonotype: This may come from a read error, since a much larger clone is one base off. J is TRBJ2-3 and V is TRBV7-2; no reliable D call. The CDR3 length is 13 residues. In germline, CDR1 is SGHTA, CDR2 FQGNSA. As DNA, the CDR3 is TGTGCCAGCAGCTTATATGGCGGAGATACGCATTATTTT. Translating it yields CASSLYGGDTHYF.

The chain links TRBV6-5 to TRBJ2-5; 14 bases are a match to TRBD2. The CDR3 runs to 16 residues. Germline loops: CDR1 MNHEY, CDR2 SVGAGI. Trimming cost V 6 bases and J 4 bases; bases outside gene matches: 7. This CDR3 reads CASSRTSGGWAETQYF. The CDR3 DNA is TGTGCCAGCAGCCGGACTAGCGGGGGGTGGGCAGAGACCCAGTACTTC.

This clonotype was seen repeatedly, ten times or more. This chain links TRBV7-3 with TRBJ2-2; D ambiguous. Trimming stripped 0 bases from V and 1 base from J, with 6 bases between. CDR3 length equals 15 residues. Germline V gives CDR1 SGHTA, CDR2 FQGTGA. The chain's CDR3 is CASSLTSVNTGELFF. CDR3 nucleotide sequence: TGTGCCAGCAGCTTAACCAGCGTGAACACCGGGGAGCTGTTTTTT.

The chain joins TRBV12-3 or TRBV12-4 to TRBJ2-7, with TRBD2 matching 15 bases. There are 17 residues in the CDR3. V lost 5 bases, J lost 2 bases, and 7 bases stayed unmatched. The CDR3 loop reads CASSPGTSGRRPYEQYF. As DNA, the CDR3 is TGTGCCAGCAGTCCCGGGACTAGCGGGAGGAGGCCCTACGAGCAGTACTTC.

A few counts support this clonotype. The genes are TRBV6-6 and TRBJ1-1; D remains ambiguous. The CDR3 covers 13 residues. Trimming left V 6 bases short and J 5 bases short, with 13 bases between. Germline CDR1 is MNHNY and CDR2 is SVGAGI (reference sequence). The CDR3 loop is CASSQGRLTEAFF. The CDR3 bases are TGTGCCAGCAGCCAAGGGCGGCTGACTGAAGCTTTCTTT.

The chain carries TRBV4-1 and TRBJ2-1; TRBD1 agrees at 8 bases. Germline CDR1 reads MGHRA; CDR2 reads YSYEKL. CDR3 size: 16 residues. J gave up 8 bases and V 2 bases, and 11 bases lay outside the gene matches. CDR3 sequence reads: CASSQYRTGQRDEQFF. CDR3 coding DNA: TGCGCCAGCAGCCAATACAGGACAGGGCAACGGGATGAGCAGTTCTTC.

The CDR3 is CASSRVTYNSPLHF. For the CDR3, the DNA is TGTGCCAGCAGCAGGGTAACCTATAATTCACCCCTCCACTTT. The chain uses TRBV7-8 and TRBJ1-6, with D unresolved. The CDR3 has 14 residues. Per the germline V gene, CDR1 is SGHVS and CDR2 is FQNEAQ. Trimming removed 5 bases at V and 2 bases at J, with 7 bases between.

CDR3 sequence: CASSGPFVTGVYEQYF. The CDR3, as DNA: TGTGCCAGCAGTGGCCCCTTCGTAACGGGAGTCTACGAGCAGTACTTC. This rearrangement joins TRBV25-1 to TRBJ2-7, with D perhaps matching TRBD2 (6 bases). Germline values: CDR1 MGHDK, CDR2 SYGVNS. The CDR3 is 16 amino acids. V lost 4 bases to trimming and J lost 3 bases, with 19 bases between them.

J is TRBJ2-1 and V is TRBV5-1; 10 bases are shared with TRBD2. With 4 bases clipped from V and 0 bases from J, the junction kept 7 bases outside the gene matches. Germline V gene sequence: CDR1 SGHRS, CDR2 YFSETQ. The CDR3 spans 17 residues. CDR3 residues: CASSRAAGGSSYNEQFF. The DNA for the CDR3 is TGCGCCAGCAGCAGAGCAGCGGGAGGGTCCTCCTACAATGAGCAGTTCTTC. The full variable domain, rest sourced from reference TRBV5-1 and TRBJ2-1, is KAGVTQTPRYLIKTRGQQVTLSCSPISGHRSVSWYQQTPGQGLQFLFEYFSETQRNKGNFPGRFSGRQFSNSRSEMNVSTLELGDSALYLCASSRAAGGSSYNEQFFGPGTRLTVL.

This clonotype has only a few counts. CDR3 in DNA: TGTGCCAGCGGCAACTTGTACGAGCAGTACTTC. It specifies CASGNLYEQYF. V usage is TRBV28 and J usage is TRBJ2-7, with D unclear. CDR1 is MDHEN, CDR2 SYDVKM, per germline. V shed 8 bases and J shed 4 bases, with 9 bases lying between them. CDR3 length: 11 residues.

DNA of the CDR3: TGCAGCGTTGGGTCTAGACTGACAGATACGCAGTATTTT. Its protein is CSVGSRLTDTQYF. The rearrangement uses TRBV29-1 and TRBJ2-3; D remains ambiguous. V was shortened by 4 bases and J by 3 bases, with 11 bases between the two germline ends. Germline values: CDR1 SQVTM, CDR2 ANQGSEA. The CDR3 is 13 residues long.

The chain links TRBV4-1 to TRBJ2-3; maybe TRBD2 (6 bases). V was trimmed by 0 bases and J by 5 bases, leaving 9 bases between them. Germline CDR1 MGHRA, CDR2 YSYEKL. The CDR3 runs to 14 residues. CDR3 sequence reads: CASSQERGGDTQYF. The CDR3 DNA follows: TGCGCCAGCAGCCAAGAAAGGGGAGGAGATACGCAGTATTTT.

The chain carries TRBV7-9 and TRBJ2-7, with 13 positions matching TRBD2. Germline V gene lookup returns CDR1 SEHNR and CDR2 FQNEAQ (reference sequence). This CDR3 region has 17 residues. Trimming removed 4 bases from V and 4 bases from J; junction bases left unmatched: 10. For the CDR3, the DNA is TGTGCCAGCAGCTCCCAACGGACTAGCGGGAGACGATACGAGCAGTACTTC. This encodes CASSSQRTSGRRYEQYF.

The chain links TRBV29-1 to TRBJ2-3, with 8 bases that match TRBD1. The J segment lost 5 bases and the V segment lost 5 bases, leaving 3 bases of the junction unmatched. Germline V gene sequence: CDR1 SQVTM, CDR2 ANQGSEA. This CDR3 has 12 amino acids. The CDR3 spells CSVTTGVDTQYF. For the CDR3, the DNA is TGCAGCGTTACGACAGGGGTAGATACGCAGTATTTT.

The chain recombines TRBV7-6 with TRBJ2-2; unclear D gene. The CDR3 totals 12 residues. The germline CDR1 and CDR2 sequences are SGHVS and FNYEAQ. V gave up 4 bases and J gave up 9 bases, with 9 bases separating them. The CDR3 protein is CASSSTARELFF. The CDR3, as DNA: TGTGCCAGCAGCTCAACAGCGAGGGAGCTGTTTTTT. The whole variable domain, remainder taken from reference TRBV7-6 and TRBJ2-2, is GAGVSQSPRYKVTKRGQDVALRCDPISGHVSLYWYRQALGQGPEFLTYFNYEAQQDKSGLPNDRFSAERPEGSISTLTIQRTEQRDSAMYRCASSSTARELFFGEGSRLTVL.